This T cell receptor (beta chain) was recorded in a study of cytotoxic CD8 clonotypes in ibrutinib-treated CLL (dated by TCRdb to about 2021). Describing the broader study: The cohort included about 15 treatment-naive and fewer than 12 relapsed/refractory patients; roughly 17 were IGHV unmutated. Partial responses were observed in 24 patients and complete responses in 2; after a median follow-up of roughly 62 months, remission was maintained in approximately 14 patients and progression was observed in approximately twelve. Response samples were obtained after a median of 12 months of treatment, with a range of about 6 to 36 months. On average, each sample yielded 255,043 productive templates and 94,082 productive rearrangements. Longitudinal samples were obtainable from about 30% of the roughly 90 participants in the trial. Cryopreserved peripheral blood mononuclear cells were obtained prior to treatment, at the time of response, and at either disease progression or sustained remission. Patients were still on ibrutinib when every remission and progressive disease sample was collected. Study-wide findings and limitations: At baseline, clonality was higher than in age-matched healthy donors and showed a strong correlation with circulating CD8+ T-cell counts. Sampling times were not matched between sustained-remission and progressing patients, and lymph node repertoires were not studied. At ibrutinib response clonality went up, during sustained remission it held steady, and at progression it dropped back toward baseline. Public clonotypes were found to be uncommon and were observed to contract or remain stable during treatment; the increase in clonality was shown to reflect expansion of private clonotypes at ibrutinib response.

As for this clone: Its specific antigen is unknown. The sample holds no much larger clone one base away, and base qualities are not on file.

Interpreted using the paper, the time point label stands for: progressive disease on ibrutinib. For TCR beta library preparation, approximately 1.9 micrograms of genomic DNA was extracted from cryopreserved PBMCs. High-throughput TCR beta sequencing was performed on longitudinal blood samples from CLL patients receiving ibrutinib monotherapy. The patients took part in an open-label, single-center phase 2 trial of ibrutinib monotherapy. From the germline V gene, CDR1 is ENHRY and CDR2 is SYGVKD. The CDR3 covers 19 residues, taking in both the cysteine and the phenylalanine. Of all the DNA, just the CDR3 is kept, 57 bases in frame from base 1. The germline V and J ends show losses of 4 bases and 0 bases respectively, and no gene match explains 10 bases of the junction. On a MiSeq, deep resolution sequencing aimed for a depth between 1 in 1 million and 1 in 200,000 T cells, with each clonotype covered around 9.2x on average. The immunoSEQ hsTCRB Kit was used to generate the TCR beta libraries. In the paper's pipeline: Data were analyzed with ImmunoSEQ Data Assistant and ImmunoSEQ Analyzer, with V, D and J genes assigned per IMGT definitions. Clonality was computed as one minus normalized Shannon entropy of productive rearrangement frequencies, ranging from 0 to 1. Only overrepresented clonotypes making up at least 0.05% of the repertoire of each patient were included in the public clonotype analysis. Repertoires from 10 to 15 age-matched healthy donors in immuneACCESS were used as clonality controls. Here the immuneACCESS table is served through TCRdb, limited to in-frame sequences with V and J called. Missing clones are a known gap in these copies; in checked studies unresolved V genes cover under half, and the rest lacks a known reason. That table is the source of V, J and clone size, and D and trimming were worked out from the DNA. Counted in this sample were fewer than 300,000 clones; approximately 76% of them appeared once. About 6% of the sample is in the top ten clones.

This TCR was recovered from a human donor with chronic lymphocytic leukemia. The chain is made from TRBV10-3 and TRBJ2-1, and 12 junction bases match TRBD2. The sequenced sample was PBMCs, obtained at disease progression, from a patient treated with ibrutinib. The CDR3 here reads CAISVPGLAGLSSYNEQFF. The DNA sequence reads TGTGCCATCAGTGTACCGGGACTAGCGGGTCTTAGCTCCTACAATGAGCAGTTCTTC.